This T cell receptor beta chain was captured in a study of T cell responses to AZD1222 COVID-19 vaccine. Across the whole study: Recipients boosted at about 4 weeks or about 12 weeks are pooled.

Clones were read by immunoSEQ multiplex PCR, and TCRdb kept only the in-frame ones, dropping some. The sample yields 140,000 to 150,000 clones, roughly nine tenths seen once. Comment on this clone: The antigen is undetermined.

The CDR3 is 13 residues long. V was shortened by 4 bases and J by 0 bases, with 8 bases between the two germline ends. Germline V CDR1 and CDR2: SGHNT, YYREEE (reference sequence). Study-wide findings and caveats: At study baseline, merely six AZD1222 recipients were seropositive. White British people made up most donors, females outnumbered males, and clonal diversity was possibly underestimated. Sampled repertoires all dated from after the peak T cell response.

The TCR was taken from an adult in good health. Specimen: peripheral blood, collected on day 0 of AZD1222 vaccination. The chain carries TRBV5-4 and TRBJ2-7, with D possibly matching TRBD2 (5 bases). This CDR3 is CASSPGYSYEQYF. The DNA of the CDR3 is TGTGCCAGCAGCCCGGGGTACTCCTACGAGCAGTACTTC.